The sequence of this T cell receptor (beta chain) was determined in a study of blood T cell repertoires in COVID-19. Study information: Samples of COVID-19 (acute and convalescent) were obtained from the United States, Italy and Spain. T cells, B-cell-depleted T cells, or PBMCs supplied cDNA or gDNA.

The CDR3 loop spans 11 amino acids. V lost 4 bases and J 8 bases, leaving 8 bases between the germline ends. Germline CDR1 is SGHDT and CDR2 is YYEEEE. In the original analysis: Reference gene primers were amplified, and this amplification served to estimate nucleated cell counts. Only in-frame clones appear in the TCRdb table, and some are missing; sequencing was by immunoSEQ multiplex PCR. Clone size and the V and J calls come from that table; the DNA yielded D and trimming. The table shows roughly 63,000 clones, with around four fifths occurring only once. The sequence came from an elderly man with acute or convalescent COVID-19. Material for sequencing was peripheral blood. The chain is built from TRBV5-6 and TRBJ2-3; D gene ambiguous. Here the CDR3 reads CASSLEATQYF. In DNA, the CDR3 is TGTGCCAGCAGCCTTGAAGCTACGCAGTATTTT.